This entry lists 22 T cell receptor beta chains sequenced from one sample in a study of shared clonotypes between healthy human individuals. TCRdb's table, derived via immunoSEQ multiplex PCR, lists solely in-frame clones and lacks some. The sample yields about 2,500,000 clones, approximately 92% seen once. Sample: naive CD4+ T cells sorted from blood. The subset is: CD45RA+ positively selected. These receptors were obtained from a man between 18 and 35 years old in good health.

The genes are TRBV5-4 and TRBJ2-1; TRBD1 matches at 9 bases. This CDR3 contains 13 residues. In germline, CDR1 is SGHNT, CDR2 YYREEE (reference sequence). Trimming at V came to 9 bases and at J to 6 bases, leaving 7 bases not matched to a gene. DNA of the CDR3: TGTGCCACTGCGGGACAGGGTGTCAATGAGCAGTTCTTC. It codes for CATAGQGVNEQFF.

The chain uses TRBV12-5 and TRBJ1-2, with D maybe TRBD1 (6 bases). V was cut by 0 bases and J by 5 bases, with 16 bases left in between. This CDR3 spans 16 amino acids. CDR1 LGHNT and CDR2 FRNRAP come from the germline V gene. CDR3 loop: CASGLVLPGTLYGYTF. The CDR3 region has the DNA TGTGCTAGTGGTTTGGTACTACCCGGGACACTTTATGGCTACACCTTC.

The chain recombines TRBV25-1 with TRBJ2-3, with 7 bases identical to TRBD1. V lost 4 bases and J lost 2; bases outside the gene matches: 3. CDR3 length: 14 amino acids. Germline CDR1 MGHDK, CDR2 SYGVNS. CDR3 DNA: TGTGCCAGCAGTGTGACAGGGACCACAGATACGCAGTATTTT. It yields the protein CASSVTGTTDTQYF.

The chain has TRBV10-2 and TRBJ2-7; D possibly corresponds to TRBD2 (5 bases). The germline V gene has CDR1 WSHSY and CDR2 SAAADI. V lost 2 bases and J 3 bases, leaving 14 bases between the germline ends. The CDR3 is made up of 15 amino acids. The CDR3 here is CASSEPGYLDYEQYF. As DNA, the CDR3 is TGCGCCAGCAGTGAGCCGGGGTACTTGGACTACGAGCAGTACTTC.

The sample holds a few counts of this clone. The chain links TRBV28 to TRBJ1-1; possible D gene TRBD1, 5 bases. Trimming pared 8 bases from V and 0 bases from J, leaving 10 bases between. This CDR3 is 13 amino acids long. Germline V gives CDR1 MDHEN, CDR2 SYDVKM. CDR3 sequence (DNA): TGTGCCAGCTCCGGGGGGATGAACACTGAAGCTTTCTTT. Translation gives CASSGGMNTEAFF. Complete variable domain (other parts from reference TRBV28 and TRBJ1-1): DVKVTQSSRYLVKRTGEKVFLECVQDMDHENMFWYRQDPGLGLRLIYFSYDVKMKEKGDIPEGYSVSREKKERFSLILESASTNQTSMYLCASSGGMNTEAFFGQGTRLTVV.

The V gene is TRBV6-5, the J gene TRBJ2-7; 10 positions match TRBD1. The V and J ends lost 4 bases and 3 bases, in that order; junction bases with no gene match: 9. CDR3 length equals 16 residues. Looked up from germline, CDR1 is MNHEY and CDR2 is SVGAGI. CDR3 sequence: CASSLSGTGANYEQYF. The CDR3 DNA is TGTGCCAGCAGTTTATCCGGGACAGGGGCAAACTACGAGCAGTACTTC.

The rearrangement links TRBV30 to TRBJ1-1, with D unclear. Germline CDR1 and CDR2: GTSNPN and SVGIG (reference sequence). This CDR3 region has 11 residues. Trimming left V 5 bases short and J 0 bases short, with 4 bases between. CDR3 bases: TGTGCCTGGGAATTGAACACTGAAGCTTTCTTT. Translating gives CAWELNTEAFF.

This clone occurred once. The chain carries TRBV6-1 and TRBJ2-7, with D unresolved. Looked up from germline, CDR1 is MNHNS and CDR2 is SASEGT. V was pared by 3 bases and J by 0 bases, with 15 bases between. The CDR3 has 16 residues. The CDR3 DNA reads TGTGCCAGCAGTGATTCGGCCAGGAGATCCTCCTACGAGCAGTACTTC. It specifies CASSDSARRSSYEQYF.

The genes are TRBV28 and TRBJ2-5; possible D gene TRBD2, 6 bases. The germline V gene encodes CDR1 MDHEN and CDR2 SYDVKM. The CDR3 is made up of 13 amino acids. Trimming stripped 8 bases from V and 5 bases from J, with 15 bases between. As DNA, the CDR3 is TGTGCCAGCCGAGAATGGGGGGAGGAGACCCAGTACTTC. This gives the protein CASREWGEETQYF.

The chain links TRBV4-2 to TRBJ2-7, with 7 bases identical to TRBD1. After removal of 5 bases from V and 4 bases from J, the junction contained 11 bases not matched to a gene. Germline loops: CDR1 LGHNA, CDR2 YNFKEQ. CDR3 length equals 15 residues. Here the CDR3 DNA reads TGTGCCAGCAGCGAAAGGGGGCAGGGGCGATACGAGCAGTACTTC. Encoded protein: CASSERGQGRYEQYF.

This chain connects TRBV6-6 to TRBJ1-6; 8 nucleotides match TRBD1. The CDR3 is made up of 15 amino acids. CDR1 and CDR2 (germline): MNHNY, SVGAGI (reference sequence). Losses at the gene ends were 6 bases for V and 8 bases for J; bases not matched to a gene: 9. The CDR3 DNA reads TGTGCCAGCAGCCGCCAGGGGGCTCAAGATTCACCCCTCCACTTT. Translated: CASSRQGAQDSPLHF.

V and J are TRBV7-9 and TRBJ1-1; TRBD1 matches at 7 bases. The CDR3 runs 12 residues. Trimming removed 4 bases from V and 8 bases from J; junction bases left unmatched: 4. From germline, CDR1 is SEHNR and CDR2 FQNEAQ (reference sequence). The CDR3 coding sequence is TGTGCCAGCAGCTCCTGGGACAGAGAAGCTTTCTTT. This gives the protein CASSSWDREAFF.

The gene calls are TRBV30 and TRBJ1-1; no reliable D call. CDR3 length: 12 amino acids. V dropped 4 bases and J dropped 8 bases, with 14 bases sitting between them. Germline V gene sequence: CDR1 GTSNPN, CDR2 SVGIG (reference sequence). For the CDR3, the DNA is TGTGCCTGGATCGAACAGACCCGAGAAGCTTTCTTT. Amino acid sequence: CAWIEQTREAFF.

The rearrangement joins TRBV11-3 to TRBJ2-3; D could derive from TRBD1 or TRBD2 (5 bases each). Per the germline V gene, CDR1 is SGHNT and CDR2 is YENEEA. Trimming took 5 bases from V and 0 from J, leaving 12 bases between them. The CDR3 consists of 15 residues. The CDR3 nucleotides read TGTGCCAGCAGCCAGGGACGGCCAAGCACAGATACGCAGTATTTT. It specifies CASSQGRPSTDTQYF.

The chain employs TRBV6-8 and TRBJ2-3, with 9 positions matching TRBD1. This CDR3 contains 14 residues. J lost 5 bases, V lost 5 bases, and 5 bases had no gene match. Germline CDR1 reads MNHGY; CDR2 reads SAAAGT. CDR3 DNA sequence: TGTGCCAGCAGTAACAGGGGGCCGCAAGATACGCAGTATTTT. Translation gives CASSNRGPQDTQYF.

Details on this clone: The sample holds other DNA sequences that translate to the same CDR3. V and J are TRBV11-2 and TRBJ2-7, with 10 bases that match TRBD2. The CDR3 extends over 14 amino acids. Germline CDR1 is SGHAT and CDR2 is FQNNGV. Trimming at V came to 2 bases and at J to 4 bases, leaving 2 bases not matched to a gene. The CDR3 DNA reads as TGTGCCAGCAGCTTACTAGCGGGAGTATACGAGCAGTACTTC. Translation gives CASSLLAGVYEQYF.

The CDR3 region is CASTTSGGTGELFF. The CDR3 bases are TGTGCCAGCACCACCTCCGGGGGAACCGGGGAGCTGTTTTTT. The chain recombines TRBV6-4 with TRBJ2-2; D is perhaps TRBD2 (6 bases). Germline V lookup: CDR1 MRHNA, CDR2 SNTAGT. The V and J ends lost 7 bases and 5 bases respectively, with 14 bases between them. The CDR3 totals 14 residues.

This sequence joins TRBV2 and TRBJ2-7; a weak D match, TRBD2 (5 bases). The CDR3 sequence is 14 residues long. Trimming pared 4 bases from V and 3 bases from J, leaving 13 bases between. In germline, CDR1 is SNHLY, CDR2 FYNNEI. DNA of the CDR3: TGTGCCAGCAGTGCGAGGGAAGGATTCTACGAGCAGTACTTC. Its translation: CASSAREGFYEQYF.

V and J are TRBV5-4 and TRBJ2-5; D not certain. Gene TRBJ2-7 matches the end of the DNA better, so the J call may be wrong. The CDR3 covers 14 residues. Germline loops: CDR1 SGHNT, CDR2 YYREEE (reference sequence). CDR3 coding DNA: TGTGCCAGCAGCTTGGAACCAGGCTCCTACGAGCAGTACTTC. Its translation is CASSLEPGSYEQYF.

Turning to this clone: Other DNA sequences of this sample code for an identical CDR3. This CDR3 reads CASSQDRNTIYF. Here the CDR3 DNA reads TGTGCCAGCAGCCAAGACAGAAACACCATATATTTT. The chain has TRBV14 and TRBJ1-3; no definite D call. The CDR3 is made up of 12 amino acids. Trimming took off 0 bases at V and 5 bases at J, with 2 bases between the two ends. CDR1 is SGHDN, CDR2 FVKESK, per germline. Looking up the rest from reference TRBV14 and TRBJ1-3 gives the full variable domain: EAGVTQFPSHSVIEKGQTVTLRCDPISGHDNLYWYRRVMGKEIKFLLHFVKESKQDESGMPNNRFLAERTGGTYSTLKVQPAELEDSGVYFCASSQDRNTIYFGEGSWLTVV.

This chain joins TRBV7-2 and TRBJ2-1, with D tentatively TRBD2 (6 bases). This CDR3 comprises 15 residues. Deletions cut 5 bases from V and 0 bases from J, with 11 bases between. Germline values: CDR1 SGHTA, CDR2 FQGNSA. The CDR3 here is CASSLSGNSYNEQFF. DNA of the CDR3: TGTGCCAGCAGCCTTAGCGGTAACTCCTACAATGAGCAGTTCTTC. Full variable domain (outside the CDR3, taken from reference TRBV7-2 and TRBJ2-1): GAGVSQSPSNKVTEKGKDVELRCDPISGHTALYWYRQSLGQGLEFLIYFQGNSAPDKSGLPSDRFSAERTGGSVSTLTIQRTQQEDSAVYLCASSLSGNSYNEQFFGPGTRLTVL.

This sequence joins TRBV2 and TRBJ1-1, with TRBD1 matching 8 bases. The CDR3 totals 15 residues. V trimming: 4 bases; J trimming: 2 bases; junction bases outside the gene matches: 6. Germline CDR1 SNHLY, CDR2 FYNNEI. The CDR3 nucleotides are TGTGCCAGCAGTGGAGACAGGGGAATTAACACTGAAGCTTTCTTT. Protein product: CASSGDRGINTEAFF.